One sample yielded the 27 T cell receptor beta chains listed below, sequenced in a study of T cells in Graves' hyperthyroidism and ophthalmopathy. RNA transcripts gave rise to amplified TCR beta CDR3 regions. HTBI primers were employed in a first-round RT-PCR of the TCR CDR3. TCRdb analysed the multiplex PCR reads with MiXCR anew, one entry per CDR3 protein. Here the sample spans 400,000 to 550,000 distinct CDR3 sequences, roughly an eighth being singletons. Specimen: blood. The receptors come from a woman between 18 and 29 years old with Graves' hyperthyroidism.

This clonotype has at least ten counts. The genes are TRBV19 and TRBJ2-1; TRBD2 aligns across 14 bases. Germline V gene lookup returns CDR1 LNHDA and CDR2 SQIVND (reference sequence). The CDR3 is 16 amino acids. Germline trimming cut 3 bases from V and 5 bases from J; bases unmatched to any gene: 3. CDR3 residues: CASSIRLAGGDNEQFF. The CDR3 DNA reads TGTGCCAGTAGTATTAGACTAGCGGGAGGGGACAATGAGCAGTTCTTC.

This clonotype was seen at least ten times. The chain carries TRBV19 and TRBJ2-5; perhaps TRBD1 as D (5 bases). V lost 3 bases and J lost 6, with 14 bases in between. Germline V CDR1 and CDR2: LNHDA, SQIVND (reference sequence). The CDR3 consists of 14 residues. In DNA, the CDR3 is TGTGCCAGTAGTATGCCAGGGTCAGGACAGACCCAGTACTTC. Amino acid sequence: CASSMPGSGQTQYF.

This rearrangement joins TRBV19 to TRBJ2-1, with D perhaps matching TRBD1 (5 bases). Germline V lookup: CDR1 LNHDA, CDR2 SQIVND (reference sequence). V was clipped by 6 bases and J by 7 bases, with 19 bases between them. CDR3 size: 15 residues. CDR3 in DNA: TGTGCCAGTAGCGCCCAAAGTGGACACCTTAATGAGCAGTTCTTC. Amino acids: CASSAQSGHLNEQFF.

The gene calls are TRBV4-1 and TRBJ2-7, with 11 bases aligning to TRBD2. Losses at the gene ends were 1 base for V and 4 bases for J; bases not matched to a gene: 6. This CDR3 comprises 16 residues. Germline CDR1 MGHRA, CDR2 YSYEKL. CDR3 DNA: TGCGCCAGCAGCCAAGGCAGCTCTAGCGGGAGGTACGAGCAGTACGTC. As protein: CASSQGSSSGRYEQYV.

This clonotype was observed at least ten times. The CDR3 is CASSIYGKGNTEAFF. CDR3 bases: TGTGCCAGTAGTATTTACGGGAAGGGGAACACTGAAGCTTTCTTT. The chain recombines TRBV19 with TRBJ1-1; D gene unclear. From germline, CDR1 is LNHDA and CDR2 SQIVND (reference sequence). The CDR3 extends over 15 amino acids. The V gene lost 3 bases and the J gene lost 1 base, with 12 bases spanning the gap.

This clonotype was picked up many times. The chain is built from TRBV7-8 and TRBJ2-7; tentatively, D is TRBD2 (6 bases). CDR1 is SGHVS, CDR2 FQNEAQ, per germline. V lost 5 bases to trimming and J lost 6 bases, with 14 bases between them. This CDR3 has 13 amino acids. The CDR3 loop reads CASSPPGGFEQYF. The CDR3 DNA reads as TGTGCCAGCAGCCCCCCTGGAGGGTTCGAGCAGTACTTC.

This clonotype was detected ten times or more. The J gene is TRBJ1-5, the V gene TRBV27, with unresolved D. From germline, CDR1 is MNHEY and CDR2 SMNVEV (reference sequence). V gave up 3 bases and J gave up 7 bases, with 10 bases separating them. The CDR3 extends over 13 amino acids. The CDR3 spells CASSFGPRQPQHF. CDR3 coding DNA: TGTGCCAGCAGTTTCGGGCCCCGGCAGCCCCAGCATTTT.

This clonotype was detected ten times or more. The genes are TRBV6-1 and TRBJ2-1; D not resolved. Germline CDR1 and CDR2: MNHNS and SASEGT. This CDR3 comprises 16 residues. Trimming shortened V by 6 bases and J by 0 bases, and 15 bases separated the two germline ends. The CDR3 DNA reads TGTGCCAGCAGGGGCCACGCGGACCGCTCCTACAATGAGCAGTTCTTC. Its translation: CASRGHADRSYNEQFF.

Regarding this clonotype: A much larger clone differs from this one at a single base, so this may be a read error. The CDR3 region has the DNA TGTGCCAGCAGTCGGACAGCCTCTCTGAACACTGAAGCTTCCTTT. Encoded protein: CASSRTASLNTEASF. This rearrangement joins TRBV2 to TRBJ1-1; D may be TRBD1 (6 bases). The germline V gene has CDR1 SNHLY and CDR2 FYNNEI. CDR3 size: 15 residues.

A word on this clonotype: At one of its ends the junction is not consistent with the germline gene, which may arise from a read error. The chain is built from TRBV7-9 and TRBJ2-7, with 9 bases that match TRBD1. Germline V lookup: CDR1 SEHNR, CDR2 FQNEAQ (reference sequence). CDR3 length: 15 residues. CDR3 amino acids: CTSSLGQGPLYEQYF. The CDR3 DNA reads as TGTACCAGCAGCTTGGGACAGGGCCCCCTTTACGAGCAGTACTTC.

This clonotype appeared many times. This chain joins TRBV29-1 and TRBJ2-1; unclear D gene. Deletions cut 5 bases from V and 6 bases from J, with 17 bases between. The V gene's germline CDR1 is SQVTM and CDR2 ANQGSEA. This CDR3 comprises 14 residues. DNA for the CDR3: TGCAGCGTTTTGGATAGGGTGGTCGGCAATGAGCAGTTCTTC. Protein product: CSVLDRVVGNEQFF.

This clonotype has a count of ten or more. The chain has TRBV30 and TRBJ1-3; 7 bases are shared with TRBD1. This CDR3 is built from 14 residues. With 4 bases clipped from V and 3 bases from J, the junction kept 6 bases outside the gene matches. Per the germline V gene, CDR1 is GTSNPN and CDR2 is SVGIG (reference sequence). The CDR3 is CAWTQQGLGNTIYF. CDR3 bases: TGTGCCTGGACTCAACAGGGGCTTGGAAACACCATATATTTT.

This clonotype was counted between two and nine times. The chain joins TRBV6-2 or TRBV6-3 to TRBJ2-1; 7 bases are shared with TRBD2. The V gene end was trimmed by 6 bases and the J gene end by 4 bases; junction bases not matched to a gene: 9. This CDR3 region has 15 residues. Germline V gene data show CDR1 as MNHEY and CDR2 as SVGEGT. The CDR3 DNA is TGTGCCAGCAGAACGACTAGCCGATCTTACAATGAGCAGTTCTTC. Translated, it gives CASRTTSRSYNEQFF.

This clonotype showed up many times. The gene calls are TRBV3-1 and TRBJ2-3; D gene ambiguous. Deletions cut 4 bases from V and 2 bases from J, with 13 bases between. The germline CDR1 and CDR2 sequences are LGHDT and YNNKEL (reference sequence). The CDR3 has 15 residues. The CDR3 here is CASSPVGPFTDTQYF. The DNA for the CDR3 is TGTGCCAGCAGCCCTGTAGGGCCTTTCACAGATACGCAGTATTTT.

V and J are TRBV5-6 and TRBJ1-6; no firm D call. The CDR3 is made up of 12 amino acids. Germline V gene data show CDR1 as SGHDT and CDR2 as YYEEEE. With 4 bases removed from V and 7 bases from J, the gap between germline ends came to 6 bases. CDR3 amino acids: CASSRTNSPLHF. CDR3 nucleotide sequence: TGTGCCAGCAGCCGAACCAATTCACCCCTCCACTTT.

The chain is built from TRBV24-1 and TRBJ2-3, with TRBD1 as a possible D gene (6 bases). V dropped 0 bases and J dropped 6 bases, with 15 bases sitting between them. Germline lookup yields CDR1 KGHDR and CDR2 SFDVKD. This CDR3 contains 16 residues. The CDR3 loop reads CATSDLTGSTMDTQYF. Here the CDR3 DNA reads TGTGCCACCAGTGATTTGACAGGGTCGACGATGGATACGCAGTATTTT.

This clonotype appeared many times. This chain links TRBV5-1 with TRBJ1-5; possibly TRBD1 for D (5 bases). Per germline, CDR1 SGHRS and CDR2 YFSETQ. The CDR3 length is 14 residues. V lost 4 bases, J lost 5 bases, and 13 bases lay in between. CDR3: CASSPRDGDQPQHF. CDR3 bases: TGCGCCAGCAGCCCCCGGGACGGTGATCAGCCCCAGCATTTT.

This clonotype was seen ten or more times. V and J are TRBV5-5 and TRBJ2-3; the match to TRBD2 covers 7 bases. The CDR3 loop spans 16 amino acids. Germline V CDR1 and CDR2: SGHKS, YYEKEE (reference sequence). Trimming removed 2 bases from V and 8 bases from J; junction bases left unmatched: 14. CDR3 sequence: CASSFLDSGYSGTQYF. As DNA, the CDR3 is TGTGCCAGCAGCTTCTTGGATAGCGGGTATTCGGGTACGCAGTATTTT. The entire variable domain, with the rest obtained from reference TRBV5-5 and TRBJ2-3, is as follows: DAGVTQSPTHLIKTRGQQVTLRCSPISGHKSVSWYQQVLGQGPQFIFQYYEKEERGRGNFPDRFSARQFPNYSSELNVNALLLGDSALYLCASSFLDSGYSGTQYFGPGTRLTVL.

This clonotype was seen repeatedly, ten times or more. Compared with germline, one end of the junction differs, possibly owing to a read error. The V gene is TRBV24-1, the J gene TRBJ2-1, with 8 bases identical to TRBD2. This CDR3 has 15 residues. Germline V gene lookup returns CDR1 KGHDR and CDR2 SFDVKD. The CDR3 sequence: CATSGASGGYNEQFF. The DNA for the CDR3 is TGTGCCACAAGTGGGGCCAGCGGGGGATACAATGAGCAGTTCTTC.

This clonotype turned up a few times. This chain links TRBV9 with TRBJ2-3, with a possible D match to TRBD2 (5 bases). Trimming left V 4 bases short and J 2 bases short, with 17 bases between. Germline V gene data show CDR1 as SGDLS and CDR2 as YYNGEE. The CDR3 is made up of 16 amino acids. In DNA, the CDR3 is TGTGCCAGCAGCTCGGCGGTCGGACTTCACACAGATACGCAGTATTTT. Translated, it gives CASSSAVGLHTDTQYF.

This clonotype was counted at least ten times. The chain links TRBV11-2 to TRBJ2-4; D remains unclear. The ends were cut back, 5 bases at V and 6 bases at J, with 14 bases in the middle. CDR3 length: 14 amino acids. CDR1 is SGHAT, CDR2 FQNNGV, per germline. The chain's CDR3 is CASSRHDPRNIQYF. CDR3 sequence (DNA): TGTGCCAGCAGCCGACACGATCCCCGAAACATTCAGTACTTC.

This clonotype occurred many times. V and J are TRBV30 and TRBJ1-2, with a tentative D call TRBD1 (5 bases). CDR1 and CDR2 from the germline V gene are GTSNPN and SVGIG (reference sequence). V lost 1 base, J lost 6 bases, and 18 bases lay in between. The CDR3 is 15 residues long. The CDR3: CAWSGGGPRVHGYTF. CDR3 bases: TGTGCCTGGAGTGGGGGGGGACCGCGAGTTCATGGCTACACCTTC.

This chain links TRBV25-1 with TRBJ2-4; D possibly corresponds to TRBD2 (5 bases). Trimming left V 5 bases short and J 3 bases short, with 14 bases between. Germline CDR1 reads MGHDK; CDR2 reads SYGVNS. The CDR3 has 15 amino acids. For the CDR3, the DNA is TGTGCCAGCAGTCCCCCAGCGGTGGGCAAAAACATTCAGTACTTC. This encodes CASSPPAVGKNIQYF.

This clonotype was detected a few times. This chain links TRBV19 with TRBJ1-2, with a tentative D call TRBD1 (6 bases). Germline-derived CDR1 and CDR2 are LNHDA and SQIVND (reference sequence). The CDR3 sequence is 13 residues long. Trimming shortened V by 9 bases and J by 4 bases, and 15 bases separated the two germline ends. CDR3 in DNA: TGTGCCAGCCTCGGGGGGGCCCGCTATGGCTACACCTTC. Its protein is CASLGGARYGYTF.

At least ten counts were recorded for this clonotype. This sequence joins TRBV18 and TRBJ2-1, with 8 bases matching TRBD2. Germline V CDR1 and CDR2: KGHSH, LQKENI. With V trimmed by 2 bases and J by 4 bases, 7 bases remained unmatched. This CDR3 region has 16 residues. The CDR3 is CASSPYTGGEYNEQFF. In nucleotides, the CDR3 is TGTGCCAGCTCACCATATACGGGAGGGGAATACAATGAGCAGTTCTTC.

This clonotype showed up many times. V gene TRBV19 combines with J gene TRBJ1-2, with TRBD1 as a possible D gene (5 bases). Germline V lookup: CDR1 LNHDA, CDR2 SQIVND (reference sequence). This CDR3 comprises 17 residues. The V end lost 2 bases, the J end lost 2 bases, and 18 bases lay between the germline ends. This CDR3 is CASSILGGGQANYGYTF. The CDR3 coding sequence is TGTGCCAGTAGTATATTGGGCGGGGGTCAGGCCAACTATGGCTACACCTTC.

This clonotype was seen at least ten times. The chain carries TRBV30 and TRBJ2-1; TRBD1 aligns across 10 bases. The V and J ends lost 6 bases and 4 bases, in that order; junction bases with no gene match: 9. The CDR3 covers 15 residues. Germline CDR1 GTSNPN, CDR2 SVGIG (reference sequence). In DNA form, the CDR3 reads TGTGCCTGTCGGAAGGGGACAGGGGTTTACAATGAGCAGTTCTTC. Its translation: CACRKGTGVYNEQFF.